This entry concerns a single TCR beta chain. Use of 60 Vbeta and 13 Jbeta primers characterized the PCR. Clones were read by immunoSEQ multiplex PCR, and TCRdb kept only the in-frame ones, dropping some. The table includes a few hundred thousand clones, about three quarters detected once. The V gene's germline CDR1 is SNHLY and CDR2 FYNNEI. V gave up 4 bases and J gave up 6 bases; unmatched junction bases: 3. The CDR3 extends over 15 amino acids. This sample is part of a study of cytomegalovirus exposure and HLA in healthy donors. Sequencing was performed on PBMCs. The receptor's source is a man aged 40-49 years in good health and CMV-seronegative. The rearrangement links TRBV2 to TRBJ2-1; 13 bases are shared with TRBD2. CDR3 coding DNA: TGTGCCAGCAGTGTTCGGACTAGCGGGAGCAATGAGCAGTTCTTC. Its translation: CASSVRTSGSNEQFF. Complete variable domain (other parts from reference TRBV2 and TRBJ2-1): EPEVTQTPSHQVTQMGQEVILRCVPISNHLYFYWYRQILGQKVEFLVSFYNNEISEKSEIFDDQFSVERPDGSNFTLKIRSTKLEDSAMYFCASSVRTSGSNEQFFGPGTRLTVL.